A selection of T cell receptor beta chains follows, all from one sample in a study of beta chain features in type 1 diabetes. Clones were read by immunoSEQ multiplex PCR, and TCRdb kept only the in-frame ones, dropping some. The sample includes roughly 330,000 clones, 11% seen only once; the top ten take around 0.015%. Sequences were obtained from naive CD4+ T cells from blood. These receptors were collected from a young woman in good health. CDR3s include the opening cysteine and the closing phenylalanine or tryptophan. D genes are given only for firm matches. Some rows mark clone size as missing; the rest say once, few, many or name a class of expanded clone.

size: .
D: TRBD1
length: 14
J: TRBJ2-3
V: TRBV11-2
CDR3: CASSAQQGTDTQYF
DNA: TGTGCCAGCAGCGCCCAACAGGGGACAGATACGCAGTATTTT

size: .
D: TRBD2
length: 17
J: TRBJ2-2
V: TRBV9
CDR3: CASRSGLAGGPIGELFF
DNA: TGTGCCAGCAGGTCCGGGCTAGCGGGAGGGCCTATCGGGGAGCTGTTTTTT

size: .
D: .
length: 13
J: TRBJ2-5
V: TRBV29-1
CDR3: CSVEDPGVETQYF
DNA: TGCAGCGTTGAAGATCCGGGGGTCGAGACCCAGTACTTC

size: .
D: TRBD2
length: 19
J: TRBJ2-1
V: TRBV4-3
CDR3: CASSQEFSPGLAADNEQFF
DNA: TGCGCCAGCAGCCAAGAATTCTCGCCGGGACTAGCGGCGGACAATGAGCAGTTCTTC

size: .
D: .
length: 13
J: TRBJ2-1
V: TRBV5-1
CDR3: CASSEQGYNEQFF
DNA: TGCGCCAGCAGCGAACAGGGCTACAATGAGCAGTTCTTC

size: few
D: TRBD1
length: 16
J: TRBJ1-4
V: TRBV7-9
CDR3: CASSLAGTGGDEKLFF
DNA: TGTGCCAGCAGCTTAGCGGGGACAGGGGGCGATGAAAAACTGTTTTTT

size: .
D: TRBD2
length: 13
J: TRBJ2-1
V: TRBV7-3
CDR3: CASSRSGGNEQFF
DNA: TGTGCCAGCAGCCGAAGCGGGGGCAATGAGCAGTTCTTC

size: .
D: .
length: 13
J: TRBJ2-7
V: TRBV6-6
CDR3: CASSKHSTYEQYF
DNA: TGTGCCAGCAGCAAGCACTCAACCTACGAGCAGTACTTC

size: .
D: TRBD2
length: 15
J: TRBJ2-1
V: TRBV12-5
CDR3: CASGLISGRYNEQFF
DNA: TGTGCTAGTGGTTTGATTAGCGGGCGTTACAATGAGCAGTTCTTC

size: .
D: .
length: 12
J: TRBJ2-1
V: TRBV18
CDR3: CASSPDRDEQFF
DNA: TGTGCCAGCTCACCAGACCGGGATGAGCAGTTCTTC

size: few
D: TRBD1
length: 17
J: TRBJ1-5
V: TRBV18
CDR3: CASSISSRGQSNQPQHF
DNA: TGTGCCAGCTCAATAAGCTCGCGGGGACAGAGCAATCAGCCCCAGCATTTT

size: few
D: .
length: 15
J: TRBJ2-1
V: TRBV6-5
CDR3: CASSYSYGQSNEQFF
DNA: TGTGCCAGCAGTTACTCGTATGGGCAATCCAATGAGCAGTTCTTC

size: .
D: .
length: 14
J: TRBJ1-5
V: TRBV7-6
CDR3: CASSPAGGNQPQHF
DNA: TGTGCCAGCAGTCCCGCCGGTGGCAATCAGCCCCAGCATTTT

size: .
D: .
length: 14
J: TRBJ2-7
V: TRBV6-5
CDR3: CASGATGTDYEQYF
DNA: TGTGCCAGCGGAGCTACAGGGACCGACTACGAGCAGTACTTC

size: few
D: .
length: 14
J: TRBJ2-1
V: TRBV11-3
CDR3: CASSSTGSYNEQFF
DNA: TGTGCCAGCAGCTCAACGGGATCCTACAATGAGCAGTTCTTC

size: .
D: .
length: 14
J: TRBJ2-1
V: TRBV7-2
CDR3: CASSLVLSYNEQFF
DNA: TGTGCCAGCAGCTTAGTTCTTTCCTACAATGAGCAGTTCTTC

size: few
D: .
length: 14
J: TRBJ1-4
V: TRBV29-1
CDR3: CSVRVPLMGEKLFF
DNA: TGCAGCGTTCGGGTCCCTTTGATGGGTGAAAAACTGTTTTTT

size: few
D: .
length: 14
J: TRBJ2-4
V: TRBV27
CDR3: CASTPGRGENIQYF
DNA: TGTGCCAGCACCCCCGGCAGGGGTGAAAACATTCAGTACTTC

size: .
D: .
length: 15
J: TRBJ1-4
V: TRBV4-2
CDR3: CASSRGGRGNEKLFF
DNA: TGTGCCAGCAGCCGGGGGGGCAGGGGTAATGAAAAACTGTTTTTT

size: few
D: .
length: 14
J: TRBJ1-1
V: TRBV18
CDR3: CASSPTTRGTEAFF
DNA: TGTGCCAGCTCACCCACGACCCGGGGCACTGAAGCTTTCTTT

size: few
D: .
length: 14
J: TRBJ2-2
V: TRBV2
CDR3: CASSEFGVGVKLFF
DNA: TGTGCCAGCAGTGAATTCGGGGTTGGAGTGAAGCTGTTTTTT

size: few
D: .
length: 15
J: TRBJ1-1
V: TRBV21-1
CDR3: CASSKGAQLNTEAFF
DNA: TGTGCCAGCAGCAAAGGGGCCCAGTTGAACACTGAAGCTTTCTTT

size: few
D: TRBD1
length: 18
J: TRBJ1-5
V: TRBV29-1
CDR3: CSVDEGDRVTYSNQPQHF
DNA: TGCAGCGTTGATGAGGGGGACAGGGTCACCTATAGCAATCAGCCCCAGCATTTT

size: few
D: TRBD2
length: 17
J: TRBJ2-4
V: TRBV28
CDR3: CASSYGTSGRAKNIQYF
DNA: TGTGCCAGCAGTTATGGGACTAGCGGGAGAGCCAAAAACATTCAGTACTTC

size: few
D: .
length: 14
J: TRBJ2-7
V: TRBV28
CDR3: CASTRDFLTGEQYF
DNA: TGTGCCAGCACTCGGGACTTCCTCACGGGCGAGCAGTACTTC

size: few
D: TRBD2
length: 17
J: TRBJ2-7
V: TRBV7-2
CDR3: CASSLVRGLAGGAEQYF
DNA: TGTGCCAGCAGCTTAGTAAGGGGACTAGCGGGAGGGGCTGAGCAGTACTTC